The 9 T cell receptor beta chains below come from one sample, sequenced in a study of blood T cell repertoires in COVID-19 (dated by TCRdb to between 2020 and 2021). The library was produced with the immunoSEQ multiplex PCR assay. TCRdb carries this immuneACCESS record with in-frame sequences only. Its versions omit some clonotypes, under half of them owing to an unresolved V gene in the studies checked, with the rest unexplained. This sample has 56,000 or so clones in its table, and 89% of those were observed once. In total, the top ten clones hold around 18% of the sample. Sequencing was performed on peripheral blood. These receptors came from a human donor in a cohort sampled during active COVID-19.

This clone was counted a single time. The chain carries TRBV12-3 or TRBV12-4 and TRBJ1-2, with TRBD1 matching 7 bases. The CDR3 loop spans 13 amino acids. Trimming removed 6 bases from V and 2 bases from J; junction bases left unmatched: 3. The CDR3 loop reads CASSQTGNYGYTF. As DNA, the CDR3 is TGTGCCAGCAGCCAGACAGGGAACTATGGCTACACCTTC.

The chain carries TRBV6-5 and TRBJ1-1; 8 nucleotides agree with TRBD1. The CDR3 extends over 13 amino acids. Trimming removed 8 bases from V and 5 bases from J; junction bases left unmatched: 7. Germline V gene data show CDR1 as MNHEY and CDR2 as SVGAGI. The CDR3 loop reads CASGDRLGTEAFF. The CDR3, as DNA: TGTGCCAGCGGGGACAGGTTGGGGACTGAAGCTTTCTTT.

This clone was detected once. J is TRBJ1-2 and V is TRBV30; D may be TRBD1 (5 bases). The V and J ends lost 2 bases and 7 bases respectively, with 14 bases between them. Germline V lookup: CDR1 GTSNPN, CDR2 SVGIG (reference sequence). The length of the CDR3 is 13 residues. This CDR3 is CAWSSARVAGYTF. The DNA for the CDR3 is TGTGCCTGGAGTTCGGCCAGGGTAGCTGGCTACACCTTC.

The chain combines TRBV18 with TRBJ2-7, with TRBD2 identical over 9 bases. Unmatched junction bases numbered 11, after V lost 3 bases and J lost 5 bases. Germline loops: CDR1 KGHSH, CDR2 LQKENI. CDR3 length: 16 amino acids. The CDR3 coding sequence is TGTGCCAGCTCACCCTTAAAGCGGGAGGTGCTGGACGAGCAGTACTTC. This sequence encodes CASSPLKREVLDEQYF.

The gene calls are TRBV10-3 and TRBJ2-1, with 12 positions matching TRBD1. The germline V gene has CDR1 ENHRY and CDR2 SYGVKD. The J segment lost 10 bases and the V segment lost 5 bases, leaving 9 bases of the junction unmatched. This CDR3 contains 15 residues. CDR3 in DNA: TGTGCCATCAGTAGGGGGACAGGGGGCGTTTGGGAGCAGTTCTTC. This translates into CAISRGTGGVWEQFF.

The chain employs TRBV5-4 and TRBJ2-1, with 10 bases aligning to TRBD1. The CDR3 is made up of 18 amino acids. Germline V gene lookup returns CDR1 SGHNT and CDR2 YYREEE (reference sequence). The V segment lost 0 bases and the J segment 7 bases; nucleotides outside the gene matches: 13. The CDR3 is CASSLEGSDRGLLNEQFF. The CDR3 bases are TGTGCCAGCAGCTTGGAAGGATCTGACAGGGGGCTTTTAAATGAGCAGTTCTTC.

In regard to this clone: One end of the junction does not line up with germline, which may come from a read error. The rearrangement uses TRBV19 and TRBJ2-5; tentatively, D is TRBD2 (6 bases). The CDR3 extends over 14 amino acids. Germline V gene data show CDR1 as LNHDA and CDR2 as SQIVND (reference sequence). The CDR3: CASSISGVQATQYF. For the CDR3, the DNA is TGTGCCAGTAGTATATCGGGGGTCCAAGCGACCCAGTACTTC.

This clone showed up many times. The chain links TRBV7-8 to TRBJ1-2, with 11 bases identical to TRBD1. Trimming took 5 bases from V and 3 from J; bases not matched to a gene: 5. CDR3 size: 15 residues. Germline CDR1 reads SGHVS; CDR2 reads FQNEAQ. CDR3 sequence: CASSPGQGADYGYTF. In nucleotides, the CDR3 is TGTGCCAGCAGCCCCGGACAGGGGGCAGACTATGGCTACACCTTC.

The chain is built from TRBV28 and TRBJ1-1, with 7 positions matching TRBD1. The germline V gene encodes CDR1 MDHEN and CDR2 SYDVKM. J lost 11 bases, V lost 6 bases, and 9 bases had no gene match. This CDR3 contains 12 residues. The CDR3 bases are TGTGCCAGCAGAATTGCACAGGGGCGGGCTTTCTTT. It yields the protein CASRIAQGRAFF.